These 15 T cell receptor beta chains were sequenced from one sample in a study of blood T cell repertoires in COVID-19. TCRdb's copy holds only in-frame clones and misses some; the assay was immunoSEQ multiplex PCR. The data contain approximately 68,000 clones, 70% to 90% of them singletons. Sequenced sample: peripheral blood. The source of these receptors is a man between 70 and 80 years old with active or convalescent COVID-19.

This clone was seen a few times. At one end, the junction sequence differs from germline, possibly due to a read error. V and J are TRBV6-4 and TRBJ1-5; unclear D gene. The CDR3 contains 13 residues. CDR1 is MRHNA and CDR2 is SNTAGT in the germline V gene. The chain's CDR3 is CAPSERSNQPQHF. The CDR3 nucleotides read TGCGCCCCCAGCGAGAGAAGCAATCAGCCCCAGCATTTT.

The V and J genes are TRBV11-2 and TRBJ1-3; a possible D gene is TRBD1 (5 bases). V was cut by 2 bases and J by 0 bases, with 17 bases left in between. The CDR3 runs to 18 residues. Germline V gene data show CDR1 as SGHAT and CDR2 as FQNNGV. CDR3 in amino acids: CASSLLSTASISGNTIYF. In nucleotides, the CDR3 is TGTGCCAGCAGCTTATTGTCGACAGCTAGTATCTCTGGAAACACCATATATTTT.

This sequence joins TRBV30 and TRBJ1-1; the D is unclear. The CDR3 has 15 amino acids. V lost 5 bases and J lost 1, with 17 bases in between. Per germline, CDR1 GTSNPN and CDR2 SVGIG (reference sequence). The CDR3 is CAWYTSRARNTEAFF. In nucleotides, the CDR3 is TGTGCCTGGTACACTTCGAGGGCCAGGAACACTGAAGCTTTCTTT.

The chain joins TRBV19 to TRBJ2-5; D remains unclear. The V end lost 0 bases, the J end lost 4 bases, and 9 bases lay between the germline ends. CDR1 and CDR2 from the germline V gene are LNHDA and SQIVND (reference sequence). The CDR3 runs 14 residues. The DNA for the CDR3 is TGTGCCAGTAGTATAGAGGTCGGGTCAGAGACCCAGTACTTC. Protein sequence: CASSIEVGSETQYF.

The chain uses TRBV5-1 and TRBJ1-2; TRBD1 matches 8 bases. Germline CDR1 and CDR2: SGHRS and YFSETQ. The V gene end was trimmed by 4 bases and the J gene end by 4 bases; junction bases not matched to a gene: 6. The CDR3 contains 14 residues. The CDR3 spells CASSTRDRGYGYTF. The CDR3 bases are TGCGCCAGCAGCACTCGTGACAGGGGCTATGGCTACACCTTC. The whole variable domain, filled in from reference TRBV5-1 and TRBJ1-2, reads KAGVTQTPRYLIKTRGQQVTLSCSPISGHRSVSWYQQTPGQGLQFLFEYFSETQRNKGNFPGRFSGRQFSNSRSEMNVSTLELGDSALYLCASSTRDRGYGYTFGSGTRLTVV.

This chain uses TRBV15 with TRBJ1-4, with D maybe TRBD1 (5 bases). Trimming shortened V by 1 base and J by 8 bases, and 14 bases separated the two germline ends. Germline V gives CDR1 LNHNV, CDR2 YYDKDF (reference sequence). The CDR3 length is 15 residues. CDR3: CATSRGGQGKEKLFF. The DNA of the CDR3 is TGTGCCACCAGCAGAGGAGGTCAGGGAAAGGAAAAACTGTTTTTT.

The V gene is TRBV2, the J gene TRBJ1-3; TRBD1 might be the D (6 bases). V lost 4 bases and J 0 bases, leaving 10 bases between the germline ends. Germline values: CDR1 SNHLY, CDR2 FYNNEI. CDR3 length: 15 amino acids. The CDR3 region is CASSVTGPSGNTIYF. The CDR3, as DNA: TGTGCCAGCAGTGTAACAGGGCCCTCTGGAAACACCATATATTTT. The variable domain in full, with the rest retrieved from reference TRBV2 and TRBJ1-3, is EPEVTQTPSHQVTQMGQEVILRCVPISNHLYFYWYRQILGQKVEFLVSFYNNEISEKSEIFDDQFSVERPDGSNFTLKIRSTKLEDSAMYFCASSVTGPSGNTIYFGEGSWLTVV.

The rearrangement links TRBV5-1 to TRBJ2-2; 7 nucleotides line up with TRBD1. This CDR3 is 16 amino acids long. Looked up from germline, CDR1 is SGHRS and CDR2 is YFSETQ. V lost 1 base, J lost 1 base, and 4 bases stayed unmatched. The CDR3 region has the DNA TGCGCCAGCAGCTTGAGGCAGGGGGTGAACACCGGGGAGCTGTTTTTT. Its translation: CASSLRQGVNTGELFF.

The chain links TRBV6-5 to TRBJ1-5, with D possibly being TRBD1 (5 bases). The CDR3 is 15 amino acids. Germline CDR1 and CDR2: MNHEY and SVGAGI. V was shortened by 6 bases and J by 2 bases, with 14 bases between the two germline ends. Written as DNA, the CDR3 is TGTGCCAGCAGGAAGTTGGGAGGGGGCAATCAGCCCCAGCATTTT. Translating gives CASRKLGGGNQPQHF.

For the CDR3, the DNA is TGTGCCATCAGTTGGACTAGCGGGGAGGAATATGAGCAGTTCTTC. It codes for CAISWTSGEEYEQFF. This sequence joins TRBV10-3 and TRBJ2-1, with TRBD2 identical over 12 bases. The germline gives CDR1 ENHRY, CDR2 SYGVKD. The CDR3 sequence is 15 residues long. V lost 5 bases to trimming and J lost 8 bases; unmatched junction nucleotides: 7.

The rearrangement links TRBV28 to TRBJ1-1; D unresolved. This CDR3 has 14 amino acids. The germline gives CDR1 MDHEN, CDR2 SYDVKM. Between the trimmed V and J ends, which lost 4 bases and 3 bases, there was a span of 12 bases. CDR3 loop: CASSSDGRYTEAFF. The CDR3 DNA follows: TGTGCCAGCAGTTCAGACGGCAGGTACACTGAAGCTTTCTTT. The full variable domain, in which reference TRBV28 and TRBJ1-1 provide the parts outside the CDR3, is DVKVTQSSRYLVKRTGEKVFLECVQDMDHENMFWYRQDPGLGLRLIYFSYDVKMKEKGDIPEGYSVSREKKERFSLILESASTNQTSMYLCASSSDGRYTEAFFGQGTRLTVV.

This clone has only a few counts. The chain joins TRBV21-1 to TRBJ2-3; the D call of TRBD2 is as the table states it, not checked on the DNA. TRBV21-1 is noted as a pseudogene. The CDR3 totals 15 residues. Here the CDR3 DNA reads TGTGCCAGCAGTACTAGCGGGAGCAGCACAGATACGCAGTATTTT. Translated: CASSTSGSSTDTQYF.

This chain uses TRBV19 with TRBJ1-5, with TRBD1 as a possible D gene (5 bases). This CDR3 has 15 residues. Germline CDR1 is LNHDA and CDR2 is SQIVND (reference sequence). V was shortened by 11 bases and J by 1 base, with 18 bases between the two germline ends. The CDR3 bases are TGTGCCGGTCTTAGGGGAGGGGAAAGCAATCAGCCCCAGCATTTT. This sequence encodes CAGLRGGESNQPQHF.

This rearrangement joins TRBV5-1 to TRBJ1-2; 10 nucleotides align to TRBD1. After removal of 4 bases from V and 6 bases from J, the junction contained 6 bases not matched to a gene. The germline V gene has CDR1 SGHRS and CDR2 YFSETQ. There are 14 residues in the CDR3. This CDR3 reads CASSLVGQGHGYTF. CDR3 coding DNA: TGCGCCAGCAGCCTTGTGGGACAGGGGCATGGCTACACCTTC.

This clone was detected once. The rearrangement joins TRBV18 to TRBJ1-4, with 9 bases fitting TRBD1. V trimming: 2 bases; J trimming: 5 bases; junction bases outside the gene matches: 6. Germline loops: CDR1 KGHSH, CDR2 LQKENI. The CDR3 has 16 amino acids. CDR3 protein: CASSPGQGPLNEKLFF. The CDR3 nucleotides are TGTGCCAGCTCACCAGGACAGGGGCCCTTAAATGAAAAACTGTTTTTT.